This T cell receptor beta chain was recorded in a study of vaccination and CD4 T cells after COVID-19. An Oncomine TCR Beta short-read assay was used to sequence the DNA from cultured CD4+ T cells. TCRdb passed the PCR reads through MiXCR, listing each CDR3 protein once. The sample records about 11,000 distinct CDR3 sequences, approximately 70% being singletons. As to treatment: roughly 11-day PBMC culture with coronavirus spike peptide pools or control peptides (ViraFEST assay). In the case of this clonotype: Its antigen remains unknown. The junction departs from the called germline gene at one end, perhaps through a read error.

The CDR3 contains 13 residues. The germline gives CDR1 DFQATT, CDR2 SNEGSKA (reference sequence). This rearrangement joins TRBV20-1 to TRBJ2-7, with a weak D call TRBD2 (7 bases). Sample: CD4+ T cells from blood, cultured in vitro. The source is a human donor who had recovered from COVID-19. Here the CDR3 DNA reads TGCAGTGCTTCCAACATGGGGGGGGCTGGGGCGCCCTTC. Translation gives CSASNMGGAGAPF.